This TCR beta chain was identified in a study of tumor-infiltrating lymphocytes in primary liver carcinoma (dated by TCRdb to about 2017). With respect to the entire study: Hepatocellular carcinoma (four) or combined HCC and intrahepatic cholangiocarcinoma (one) was present in the five patients, who were three men and two women aged 30 to 69 years. The tumors of the five patients were staged as T1-T3 N0M0, with maximum diameters ranging from about 4.2 to 10 cm. Roughly 3.65 to 8 million productive TCRbeta reads were obtained per sample, and no significant difference in read depth was found between tissue types. For each liver tumor, the study sampled five regions along with adjacent normal tissue and blood, and applied TCRbeta repertoire sequencing, expression microarrays and whole-exome sequencing. A total of roughly 35 specimens from 5 patients underwent TCRbeta repertoire sequencing, comprising around 25 tumor regions, 5 adjacent noncancerous liver tissues and 5 peripheral blood samples. Agilent mRNA microarray profiling was performed on the 25 to 30 tumor region samples to relate TCRbeta repertoire diversity to the local molecular phenotype. Repertoires from technical replicates were highly reproducible, with mean shared-clone rates approximately 0.88 and correlation coefficients above 0.95. The paper's findings and limits, for the study overall: Repertoire overlap was found to be higher between tumor regions (mean about 36%) than between tumor-adjacent (roughly 17%) or tumor-blood (approximately 15%) pairs, consistent with antigen-driven expansion. Only the TCR beta chain was sequenced, so true repertoire diversity is likely underestimated because unpaired alpha chains were not captured. Comparison of CD4+ and CD8+ T cell repertoires was precluded by the use of bulk unsorted samples. The study included only four to six patients, and the authors note findings should be validated in a larger study. The top 250 clones made up a significantly larger repertoire fraction in tumors than in blood (p = 0.039). Only about 7-24% of top clones were present in all five regions of a tumor, suggesting spatial heterogeneity of tumor-infiltrating T cells.

Regarding this clonotype: The clone's antigen remains unknown. There are no base qualities to consult, and no much larger clone falls within one base.

Starting from approximately 460 ng total RNA, TCRbeta-specific cDNA was produced by reverse transcription with a constant-region primer and ProtoScript II reverse transcriptase. Construction of the TCRbeta libraries relied on three nested rounds of multiplex PCR, following a slightly modified ARM-PCR procedure. Each of the first two PCR rounds ran for approximately 10 cycles and used multiplex TRBV1-TRBV30 forward primers together with a Cbeta reverse primer. Sample barcodes and Illumina adapters were attached in a final 25-cycle PCR using Deep VentR polymerase. Amplicons of 200-500 bp were gel-purified with a QIAquick gel extraction kit before sequencing. An Illumina HiSeq 2500 was used to sequence the TCRbeta amplicons, generating 250-bp paired-end reads. The original pipeline was this. Quality trimming of reads was performed with Trimmomatic v0.33, and paired reads were merged with FLASH v1.2.11 so that full CDR3 sequences could be recovered. V, D and J germline segments were assigned to the rearranged TCRbeta sequences using MiGEC v1.2.1b. VDJtools v1.0.0 computed clonotype statistics and Shannon-Wiener diversity indices. Except for diversity analysis, only each sample's 250 most abundant clonotypes were used in subsequent analyses to reduce sampling bias. TCRdb's own reprocessing of the public reads used fastp at Q25 and MiXCR and kept productive beta chains. All rows with the same CDR3 protein become a single entry with the most common DNA and genes. These V and J calls derive from TCRdb rather than the authors' analysis. In all, the sample holds around 25,000 distinct CDR3 sequences, and about three quarters of those were seen once. The top ten clonotypes cover less than 55% of the sample.

At the junction V is shortened by 2 bases and J by 8 bases, with 13 bases in between. The CDR3 runs 14 residues from the cysteine to the phenylalanine. Only CDR3 DNA is held: 42 bases, read in frame from base 1. Total RNA and DNA were co-extracted without cell sorting from roughly 20-30 mg of bulk tissue using the AllPrep DNA/RNA mini kit. Surgical resection was performed in China between late 2015 and 2016 on about 5 patients with histopathologically diagnosed primary liver carcinoma. At the time of sampling, the patients were treatment-naive and had chronic HBV infection. Five spatially separated regions were sampled from each tumor: the superior, inferior, left-lateral and right-lateral poles, plus the tumor centre. More than 80% viable tumor cells were found by histology in every tumor sample. Pieces of fresh tumor and adjacent tissue were cut in half, with one half kept in RNAlater at -80 degrees C and the other half sent for histology.

Source material: liver tumor tissue from sampling region 3. This specimen's cell subset or site label, per the study, means: tumor region T3, left-lateral pole. The source is a man aged 35 to 55 with primary liver carcinoma and hepatitis B virus infection. The sequence is built from TRBV12-3 or TRBV12-4 and TRBJ2-1, with no D gene named confidently. The bases are TGTGCCAGCAGTTTACTATCGGGTATCTATGAGCAGTTCTTC. The translation is CASSLLSGIYEQFF.